Detailed here is one TCR beta chain. What antigen it recognizes has not been identified. No base qualities exist here, and no much larger clone lies one base off it. The CDR3 regions of human TCRbeta chains were subjected to immunosequencing. The original pipeline was this. Repertoire TCRs were checked for matches against a reference library of SARS-CoV-2-specific TCRs that had been generated using the MIRA antigen-specificity platform. Breadth meant the fraction of unique TCRs that were SARS-CoV-2-associated, whereas depth meant the fraction of total T cells that were SARS-CoV-2-associated. Using the MIRA data, every spike-specific TCR was mapped to the spike region that the TCR reacted to and assigned to either a CD4 or a CD8 class. Log10-transformed breadth and depth values were compared by one-way ANOVA with Sidak's multiple comparisons tests. As stored in TCRdb, this immuneACCESS dataset retains in-frame rearrangements with V and J assigned. A fraction of the clones does not appear; measured against another copy, unresolved V genes explain less than half of the discrepancy, and the remainder lacks a known reason. The V and J calls and clone size are taken from that table; D and trimming were inferred from the DNA. In this sample the table shows about 18,000 clones, over 85% of which occur a single time. Clones ranked in the top ten supply 8.7% of the sample.

This record belongs to a study of T cell responses to AZD1222 COVID-19 vaccine (dated by TCRdb to about 2021). Describing the broader study: TCR sequencing covered roughly 230 trial participants: 200 to 220 given two doses of AZD1222 and 26 given two doses of MenACWY control vaccine. Trial participants were enrolled by age into 18-55, 56-69 and 70-plus year subgroups, with approximately 150, 30 and 60 TCR-sequenced participants respectively. The full study reports these points: After two AZD1222 doses, both the breadth and the depth of spike-specific TCRs were significantly higher than at day 0 and than in MenACWY recipients. The vaccine-associated CD4 TCRs covered the entire spike protein, and the dominant responses fell in regions 160-218 and 743-854. The 56-69-year group was small, and its depth increase did not reach significance, likely because of low power. Most participants were white British and females outnumbered males, and the authors suggested that clonal diversity may have been underestimated. Because no day 14 peak-response samples were available, the repertoires could be characterized only after the peak T cell response. Nearly half of unique spike-specific TCRs reportedly recognized epitopes outside regions mutated in the B.1.351 and B.1.1.7 variants. Conclusions about previously exposed vaccinees are limited because only six or seven AZD1222 recipients were SARS-CoV-2 seropositive at baseline.

Reading the label with the study, this specimen's time point is: about 28 days (+/-7) after the second vaccine dose. AZD1222 recipients given second doses at about 4 weeks or at about 12 weeks were pooled, since spike-specific TCR depth and breadth were not found to differ between the two schedules. Vaccinee samples came from UK trials COV001 and COV002, including a single-blind randomized controlled phase 2/3 trial of AZD1222 (ChAdOx1 nCoV-19) in healthy adults. For TCRbeta chain sequencing, PBMC samples from trial participants were taken at day 0 and at day 28 after the second dose. V is cut by 6 bases and J by 2 bases, and the space between the germline ends is 10 bases. From the cysteine through the phenylalanine, the CDR3 covers 13 amino acids. Just CDR3 DNA is preserved here, 39 bases in frame from base 1. CDR1 and CDR2, looked up from the germline V gene, are LGHNT and FRNRAP.

The source of this sequence is an adult who received the AZD1222 COVID-19 vaccine. Recombination linked TRBV12-5 to TRBJ1-1, with the identity of the D gene unclear. Sequenced material: peripheral blood, taken 28 days after the second AZD1222 dose. The CDR3 amino acid sequence is: CASGPTENTEAFF. The bases are TGTGCTAGTGGCCCCACAGAAAACACTGAAGCTTTCTTT. This CDR3, with the reference TRBV12-5 and TRBJ1-1 proteins standing in past its ends, gives the full variable domain DARVTQTPRHKVTEMGQEVTMRCQPILGHNTVFWYRQTMMQGLELLAYFRNRAPLDDSGMPKDRFSAEMPDATLATLKIQPSEPRDSAVYFCASGPTENTEAFFGQGTRLTVV.